A single sample is the source of the 23 T cell receptor beta chains below, sequenced in a study of blood T cell repertoires in COVID-19. Libraries were prepared by immunoSEQ multiplex PCR; TCRdb keeps only in-frame clonotypes and omits some of them. This repertoire shows 180,000 or so clones, roughly 88% found once; its top ten account for about 15%. The sequencing input was PBMCs or T cells enriched from blood (not recorded which). These receptors were taken from a middle-aged man who had recovered from COVID-19.

This clone has just one count. V is TRBV7-8 and J is TRBJ1-4; 8 positions match TRBD1. V shed 1 base and J 0 bases; nucleotides not matched to a gene: 7. Germline lookup yields CDR1 SGHVS and CDR2 FQNEAQ. This CDR3 is 18 amino acids long. The CDR3 here is CASSLGRQGLATNEKLFF. For the CDR3, the DNA is TGTGCCAGCAGCTTAGGTCGACAGGGGCTTGCAACTAATGAAAAACTGTTTTTT.

The CDR3 DNA reads TGTGCCAGTAGTCCAGGACAGGGTGAAGCTTTCTTT. It encodes CASSPGQGEAFF. V gene TRBV19 combines with J gene TRBJ1-1, with TRBD1 identical over 8 bases. This CDR3 spans 12 amino acids. V was clipped by 5 bases and J by 7 bases; unmatched bases: 3. Germline CDR1 and CDR2: LNHDA and SQIVND (reference sequence).

The rearrangement links TRBV25-1 to TRBJ1-1; possibly TRBD1 for D (5 bases). V gave up 4 bases and J gave up 1 base, with 10 bases separating them. CDR1 and CDR2 (germline): MGHDK, SYGVNS. The CDR3 sequence is 14 residues long. This CDR3 is CASSVGRANTEAFF. CDR3 nucleotides: TGTGCCAGCAGTGTAGGCAGGGCGAACACTGAAGCTTTCTTT.

CDR3 sequence reads: CASRLRGGNTIYF. CDR3 coding DNA: TGTGCCAGCAGATTGCGAGGAGGAAACACCATATATTTT. V gene TRBV12-3 or TRBV12-4 combines with J gene TRBJ1-3, with D unresolved. The CDR3 spans 13 residues. V was trimmed by 6 bases and J by 4 bases, leaving 10 bases between them.

This CDR3 is CASSRGGAPHNEQFF. The CDR3 DNA follows: TGTGCCAGCAGTCGCGGGGGGGCCCCCCACAATGAGCAGTTCTTC. The chain has TRBV28 and TRBJ2-1, with 9 bases fitting TRBD2. V shed 5 bases and J 5 bases; nucleotides not matched to a gene: 7. The CDR3 is 15 amino acids. From germline, CDR1 is MDHEN and CDR2 SYDVKM. The full variable domain, its missing parts supplied by reference TRBV28 and TRBJ2-1, is DVKVTQSSRYLVKRTGEKVFLECVQDMDHENMFWYRQDPGLGLRLIYFSYDVKMKEKGDIPEGYSVSREKKERFSLILESASTNQTSMYLCASSRGGAPHNEQFFGPGTRLTVL.

The chain couples TRBV15 to TRBJ2-5, with D maybe TRBD1 (6 bases). Germline V gene lookup returns CDR1 LNHNV and CDR2 YYDKDF (reference sequence). Trimming shortened V by 0 bases and J by 3 bases, and 11 bases separated the two germline ends. This CDR3 has 15 residues. The DNA for the CDR3 is TGTGCCACCAGCAGAGAGGACCACAGGGAAGAGACCCAGTACTTC. Translation: CATSREDHREETQYF. Full variable domain (outside the CDR3, taken from reference TRBV15 and TRBJ2-5): DAMVIQNPRYQVTQFGKPVTLSCSQTLNHNVMYWYQQKSSQAPKLLFHYYDKDFNNEADTPDNFQSRRPNTSFCFLDIRSPGLGDTAMYLCATSREDHREETQYFGPGTRLLVL.

This clone was seen a single time. The genes are TRBV11-2 and TRBJ2-5, with D perhaps TRBD2 (5 bases). Trimming stripped 5 bases from V and 5 bases from J, with 15 bases between. This CDR3 has 14 residues. Per the germline V gene, CDR1 is SGHAT and CDR2 is FQNNGV. This chain's CDR3 is CASSTGPRGETQYF. DNA of the CDR3: TGTGCCAGCAGCACGGGTCCTCGAGGGGAGACCCAGTACTTC.

The rearrangement joins TRBV27 to TRBJ1-4, with no clear D. Trimming took 3 bases from V and 3 from J, leaving 20 bases between them. The CDR3 is 18 amino acids. Germline V gives CDR1 MNHEY, CDR2 SMNVEV (reference sequence). In DNA form, the CDR3 reads TGTGCCAGCAGTTTTCGCCCGGGGAACCGGGCCCCTAATGAAAAACTGTTTTTT. Translating it yields CASSFRPGNRAPNEKLFF.

Here the CDR3 DNA reads TGTGCCAGCAGCCACCTGACGCAGGGGTCTAACTATGGCTACACCTTC. This translates into CASSHLTQGSNYGYTF. The V and J genes are TRBV3-1 (or the pseudogene TRBV3-2) and TRBJ1-2; possible D gene TRBD1, 6 bases. Germline V gives CDR1 LGHDT, CDR2 YNNKEL (reference sequence). This CDR3 spans 16 amino acids. Between the trimmed V and J ends, which lost 3 bases and 0 bases, there was a span of 14 bases.

V usage is TRBV19 and J usage is TRBJ2-4, with a weak D call TRBD2 (7 bases). Per the germline V gene, CDR1 is LNHDA and CDR2 is SQIVND (reference sequence). Trimming took 10 bases from V and 4 from J, leaving 20 bases between them. The CDR3 contains 15 residues. For the CDR3, the DNA is TGTGCCACATCTGGCGGGGGCACAGTAAAAAACATTCAGTACTTC. Its protein product is CATSGGGTVKNIQYF. The full variable domain, with the rest looked up from reference TRBV19 and TRBJ2-4, is DGGITQSPKYLFRKEGQNVTLSCEQNLNHDAMYWYRQDPGQGLRLIYYSQIVNDFQKGDIAEGYSVSREKKESFPLTVTSAQKNPTAFYLCATSGGGTVKNIQYFGAGTRLSVL.

This rearrangement joins TRBV12-3 or TRBV12-4 to TRBJ1-4; the D is unclear. CDR3 length: 13 amino acids. The V gene lost 2 bases and the J gene lost 4 bases, with 5 bases spanning the gap. The CDR3 nucleotides are TGTGCCAGCAGTTTACAATTTAATGAAAAACTGTTTTTT. Translating it yields CASSLQFNEKLFF.

The genes are TRBV5-4 and TRBJ1-2; a weak D match, TRBD1 (5 bases). V was cut by 3 bases and J by 3 bases, with 12 bases left in between. CDR3 size: 14 residues. Germline V CDR1 and CDR2: SGHNT, YYREEE (reference sequence). The CDR3 nucleotides read TGTGCCAGCAGCTCCGGGGGGGGAGACTATGGCTACACCTTC. Translation: CASSSGGGDYGYTF.

The rearrangement joins TRBV6-1 to TRBJ1-2; TRBD1 matches 12 bases. Germline V gene lookup returns CDR1 MNHNS and CDR2 SASEGT. The CDR3 spans 17 residues. V lost 3 bases and J lost 0; bases outside the gene matches: 5. The CDR3 reads CASSERDRGRANYGYTF. The CDR3 DNA sequence: TGTGCCAGCAGTGAGAGGGACAGGGGGCGAGCTAACTATGGCTACACCTTC.

V usage is TRBV7-3 and J usage is TRBJ1-1; TRBD1 might be the D (6 bases). This CDR3 contains 13 residues. The V gene's germline CDR1 is SGHTA and CDR2 FQGTGA. Trimming removed 4 bases from V and 0 bases from J, with 6 bases in between. CDR3 loop: CASSSGVNTEAFF. In DNA form, the CDR3 reads TGTGCCAGCAGCTCAGGGGTGAACACTGAAGCTTTCTTT.

V gene TRBV5-6 combines with J gene TRBJ1-1; 7 nucleotides align to TRBD1. The junction had 7 bases not matched to a gene; V was cut back by 0 bases and J by 2 bases. Per germline, CDR1 SGHDT and CDR2 YYEEEE. There are 16 residues in the CDR3. CDR3 sequence: CASSLDRGLFNTEAFF. As DNA, the CDR3 is TGTGCCAGCAGCTTGGACAGGGGACTTTTCAACACTGAAGCTTTCTTT. The full variable domain, its missing parts supplied by reference TRBV5-6 and TRBJ1-1, is DAGVTQSPTHLIKTRGQQVTLRCSPKSGHDTVSWYQQALGQGPQFIFQYYEEEERQRGNFPDRFSGHQFPNYSSELNVNALLLGDSALYLCASSLDRGLFNTEAFFGQGTRLTVV.

The CDR3: CASSLPQEGGYTF. The DNA of the CDR3 is TGCGCCAGCAGCTTACCCCAGGAGGGGGGCTACACCTTC. The rearrangement links TRBV5-1 to TRBJ1-2, with a tentative D call TRBD1 (5 bases). This CDR3 comprises 13 residues. The V gene's germline CDR1 is SGHRS and CDR2 YFSETQ. The V end lost 2 bases, the J end lost 8 bases, and 13 bases lay between the germline ends. Combining the CDR3 with reference TRBV5-1 and TRBJ1-2 gives the whole variable domain KAGVTQTPRYLIKTRGQQVTLSCSPISGHRSVSWYQQTPGQGLQFLFEYFSETQRNKGNFPGRFSGRQFSNSRSEMNVSTLELGDSALYLCASSLPQEGGYTFGSGTRLTVV.

The chain couples TRBV6-1 to TRBJ2-2; maybe TRBD2 (6 bases). This CDR3 has 15 amino acids. The germline V gene has CDR1 MNHNS and CDR2 SASEGT. V was pared by 0 bases and J by 7 bases, with 12 bases between. The CDR3 sequence: CASSEALRRDGELFF. The DNA of the CDR3 is TGTGCCAGCAGTGAAGCGCTTCGGAGGGACGGGGAGCTGTTTTTT.

The V and J genes are TRBV11-2 and TRBJ2-2; 14 nucleotides match TRBD2. The CDR3 has 15 amino acids. The germline V gene encodes CDR1 SGHAT and CDR2 FQNNGV. Losses at the gene ends were 0 bases for V and 16 bases for J; bases not matched to a gene: 7. The CDR3 nucleotides read TGTGCCAGCAGCTTAGAGGGACTAGCGGGGGCCTTCTGGTTTTTT. Residues: CASSLEGLAGAFWFF.

This clone was counted a few times. The V call is TRBV9, the J call TRBJ1-2, with TRBD1 matching over 12 bases. The V and J ends lost 4 bases and 7 bases, in that order; junction bases with no gene match: 8. CDR3 length: 15 amino acids. Germline assignment: CDR1 SGDLS and CDR2 YYNGEE. The CDR3 sequence is CASSPRDRGPGGYTF. CDR3 DNA: TGTGCCAGCAGCCCCCGGGACAGGGGGCCGGGTGGCTACACCTTC.

The V and J genes are TRBV6-5 and TRBJ1-1; D might be TRBD1 (6 bases). With 6 bases removed from V and 5 bases from J, the gap between germline ends came to 13 bases. The CDR3 has 13 amino acids. The germline gives CDR1 MNHEY, CDR2 SVGAGI. The CDR3 DNA is TGTGCCAGCAGGACCAGGGGAAGGACTGAAGCTTTCTTT. Its protein product is CASRTRGRTEAFF.

The V gene is TRBV19, the J gene TRBJ1-5; TRBD1 is a possible D gene (5 bases). Germline V lookup: CDR1 LNHDA, CDR2 SQIVND (reference sequence). V gave up 7 bases and J gave up 3 bases, with 22 bases separating them. The CDR3 has 17 amino acids. As DNA, the CDR3 is TGTGCCAGTACCCGAAAGATCACGGGGGTAGTCAATCAGCCCCAGCATTTT. This sequence encodes CASTRKITGVVNQPQHF.

This clone came up once. The chain is built from TRBV3-1 (or the pseudogene TRBV3-2) and TRBJ1-1; D remains ambiguous. Trimming took 1 base from V and 3 from J, leaving 15 bases between them. CDR1 and CDR2 (germline): LGHDT, YNNKEL (reference sequence). This CDR3 is 16 amino acids long. CDR3 in amino acids: CASSQAPSGSHTEAFF. CDR3 nucleotide sequence: TGTGCCAGCAGCCAAGCGCCTTCGGGGAGTCACACTGAAGCTTTCTTT.

CDR3 residues: CASSSGRGGNEQFF. As DNA, the CDR3 is TGCGCCAGCAGCTCCGGAAGGGGAGGTAATGAGCAGTTCTTC. The chain employs TRBV5-1 and TRBJ2-1; TRBD2 might be the D (6 bases). The V end lost 3 bases, the J end lost 7 bases, and 14 bases lay between the germline ends. Germline V lookup: CDR1 SGHRS, CDR2 YFSETQ. The CDR3 loop spans 14 amino acids.